The 30 T cell receptor beta chains presented below share a single source sample, sequenced in a study of vaccination effects on CD4 cells after COVID-19 (dated by TCRdb to between 2020 and 2023). The library was produced with the immunoSEQ multiplex PCR assay. TCRdb holds this immuneACCESS table with in-frame rearrangements only. Some clones are missing; in checked studies, unresolved V genes explain under half, and the rest has no known cause. The sample table holds 52,000 or so clones, of which roughly 70% were seen once. Approximately 20% of the sample lies in the top ten. In the ViraFEST assay, PBMC were stimulated with viral peptide pools, and antigen-specific CD4+ T cell clonotypes were then identified by expansion using TCR sequencing. After approximately 11 days of culture, CD4+ T cells were isolated with the EasySep CD4+ T cell isolation kit. None of the healthy vaccine recipients had a prior SARS-CoV-2 infection, which was confirmed by nucleocapsid antibody tests that came back negative both before and after vaccination.

These TCRs are of unknown antigen specificity. The specimen comprised CD4+ T cells from PBMCs cultured with SARS-CoV-2 spike peptides, sampled before COVID-19 vaccination. The cell subset or site label corresponds to: SARS-CoV-2 spike overlapping peptide pool stimulation. Receptors were obtained from a human donor who received a COVID-19 vaccine.

The V gene is TRBV20-1, the J gene TRBJ1-2; D is uncertain. Germline CDR1 is DFQATT and CDR2 is SNEGSKA (reference sequence). The V end lost 3 bases, the J end lost 6 bases, and 5 bases lay between the germline ends. This CDR3 has 10 residues. CDR3 protein: CSARIDGYTF. The CDR3 DNA reads as TGCAGTGCTAGGATAGATGGCTACACCTTC.

The rearrangement links TRBV7-9 to TRBJ2-5, with a weak D call TRBD1 (6 bases). The CDR3 is made up of 15 amino acids. Germline V gene data show CDR1 as SEHNR and CDR2 as FQNEAQ (reference sequence). V gave up 1 base and J gave up 2 bases, with 11 bases separating them. CDR3 protein: CASSLVGQQQETQYF. The CDR3 nucleotides are TGTGCCAGCAGCTTAGTTGGACAGCAGCAAGAGACCCAGTACTTC.

This chain uses TRBV7-2 with TRBJ2-7, with D maybe TRBD1 (5 bases). Trimming stripped 1 base from V and 3 bases from J, with 10 bases between. The CDR3 length is 14 residues. CDR1 and CDR2 (germline): SGHTA, FQGNSA. This CDR3 reads CASSLGAGNYEQYF. The CDR3 DNA is TGTGCCAGCAGCTTAGGGGCAGGGAACTACGAGCAGTACTTC.

This clone was observed a few times. The chain joins TRBV11-3 to TRBJ2-2; D unclear. Trimming cost V 3 bases and J 6 bases, with 5 bases left between them. Germline lookup yields CDR1 SGHNT and CDR2 YENEEA. The CDR3 is made up of 12 amino acids. CDR3: CASSLGSGELFF. The DNA of the CDR3 is TGTGCCAGCAGCTTGGGATCCGGGGAGCTGTTTTTT.

The chain couples TRBV5-6 to TRBJ1-2, with a weak D call TRBD1 (5 bases). Germline CDR1 and CDR2: SGHDT and YYEEEE. Trimming removed 4 bases from V and 8 bases from J, with 18 bases in between. The CDR3 length is 14 residues. The CDR3 coding sequence is TGTGCCAGCAGCCCCGCGGGGGTACTGGAAGGCTACACCTTC. Its translation is CASSPAGVLEGYTF.

V is TRBV4-3 and J is TRBJ2-7; 10 bases line up with TRBD2. The CDR3 sequence is 16 residues long. From germline, CDR1 is LGHNA and CDR2 YSLEER. Germline trimming cut 0 bases from V and 4 bases from J; bases unmatched to any gene: 6. The CDR3, as DNA: TGCGCCAGCAGCCAAGATGTGGGACTAGCGATATACGAGCAGTACTTC. Residues: CASSQDVGLAIYEQYF.

V usage is TRBV20-1 and J usage is TRBJ1-2; 9 bases map to TRBD1. V shed 3 bases, J shed 7 bases, and the junction held 9 bases outside the gene matches. Germline V CDR1 and CDR2: DFQATT, SNEGSKA (reference sequence). This CDR3 region has 14 residues. CDR3 amino acids: CSASKTGDRVGYTF. The CDR3 DNA reads as TGCAGTGCTAGTAAAACTGGGGACAGGGTTGGCTACACCTTC.

This chain connects TRBV5-8 to TRBJ1-1; tentative D call: TRBD1 (6 bases). V was clipped by 0 bases and J by 5 bases, with 23 bases between them. This CDR3 region has 18 residues. CDR1 SGHTS and CDR2 YDEGEE come from the germline V gene. The CDR3 region is CASSLGTGGAIRWTEAFF. The CDR3 DNA reads as TGTGCCAGCAGCTTGGGCACTGGGGGCGCGATTCGTTGGACTGAAGCTTTCTTT.

The chain uses TRBV11-2 and TRBJ2-1; 8 bases align to TRBD1. The J segment lost 15 bases and the V segment lost 0 bases, leaving 7 bases of the junction unmatched. The V gene's germline CDR1 is SGHAT and CDR2 FQNNGV. This CDR3 is 13 amino acids long. The CDR3 sequence is CASSLETGALAFF. The CDR3 DNA is TGTGCCAGCAGCTTAGAGACAGGGGCATTGGCGTTCTTC.

The CDR3: CASSITPQGATQYF. As DNA, the CDR3 is TGTGCCAGTAGTATAACTCCGCAGGGGGCGACGCAGTATTTT. This sequence joins TRBV19 and TRBJ2-3; TRBD1 matches 8 bases. Germline V CDR1 and CDR2: LNHDA, SQIVND (reference sequence). This CDR3 region has 14 residues. The ends lost 2 bases at V and 9 bases at J; junction bases unmatched: 7.

The rearrangement uses TRBV5-4 and TRBJ2-7; 12 positions match TRBD2. The length of the CDR3 is 14 residues. Trimming removed 3 bases from V and 9 bases from J; junction bases left unmatched: 7. Germline loops: CDR1 SGHNT, CDR2 YYREEE (reference sequence). The DNA for the CDR3 is TGTGCCAGCAGCTCGACTAGCGGGAGTAGTGCGCAGTACTTC. This codes for CASSSTSGSSAQYF.

The chain links TRBV5-8 to TRBJ1-1; weak D call: TRBD1 (5 bases). The CDR3 loop spans 13 amino acids. Trimming cost V 5 bases and J 6 bases, with 14 bases left between them. Per the germline V gene, CDR1 is SGHTS and CDR2 is YDEGEE. The CDR3 bases are TGTGCCAGCAGACTACAATCGGGGGCTGAAGCTTTCTTT. This gives the protein CASRLQSGAEAFF.

As DNA, the CDR3 is TGTGCCAGCAGCCCGCCCGGAAAGAGGGGGCTCACAGATACGCAGTATTTT. Amino acids: CASSPPGKRGLTDTQYF. The chain is built from TRBV3-1 (or the pseudogene TRBV3-2) and TRBJ2-3, with TRBD1 matching over 7 bases. The CDR3 consists of 17 residues. Looked up from germline, CDR1 is LGHDT and CDR2 is YNNKEL (reference sequence). Trimming took 4 bases from V and 2 from J; bases not matched to a gene: 12.

This clone occurred a few times. This sequence joins TRBV4-1 and TRBJ1-1; D remains ambiguous. V was cut by 0 bases and J by 0 bases, with 11 bases left in between. Per the germline V gene, CDR1 is MGHRA and CDR2 is YSYEKL. The CDR3 totals 16 residues. The chain's CDR3 is CASSQDLREMNTEAFF. The CDR3, as DNA: TGCGCCAGCAGCCAAGATCTTCGGGAAATGAACACTGAAGCTTTCTTT.

The CDR3 reads CASSRGISDYEQYF. CDR3 sequence (DNA): TGTGCCAGTAGTAGGGGCATCTCAGACTACGAGCAGTACTTC. The chain recombines TRBV19 with TRBJ2-7; TRBD1 is a possible D gene (5 bases). V dropped 4 bases and J dropped 3 bases, with 13 bases sitting between them. This CDR3 has 14 amino acids. Germline lookup yields CDR1 LNHDA and CDR2 SQIVND (reference sequence).

This clone was seen a single time. The CDR3 DNA reads as TGTGCCAGCAGCCAAGTCTTCATGGGGGGGACTGAAGCTTTCTTT. Translation gives CASSQVFMGGTEAFF. V is TRBV14 and J is TRBJ1-1; D may be TRBD1 (5 bases). Trimming stripped 1 base from V and 5 bases from J, with 14 bases between. This CDR3 has 15 residues. CDR1 and CDR2 (germline): SGHDN, FVKESK. Based on the CDR3 plus reference TRBV14 and TRBJ1-1, the full variable domain is EAGVTQFPSHSVIEKGQTVTLRCDPISGHDNLYWYRRVMGKEIKFLLHFVKESKQDESGMPNNRFLAERTGGTYSTLKVQPAELEDSGVYFCASSQVFMGGTEAFFGQGTRLTVV.

The gene calls are TRBV30 and TRBJ2-7; 7 bases are shared with TRBD2. V gave up 6 bases and J gave up 9 bases; unmatched junction bases: 11. This CDR3 contains 12 residues. Germline V gene lookup returns CDR1 GTSNPN and CDR2 SVGIG (reference sequence). CDR3 in amino acids: CACITREAGQYF. In nucleotides, the CDR3 is TGTGCCTGCATCACACGGGAGGCGGGGCAGTACTTC.

The J gene is TRBJ2-5, the V gene TRBV30, with D tentatively TRBD1 (6 bases). Germline assignment: CDR1 GTSNPN and CDR2 SVGIG (reference sequence). Trimming removed 8 bases at V and 5 bases at J, with 12 bases between. This CDR3 is built from 11 residues. This chain's CDR3 is CAGHRGETQYF. The CDR3 region has the DNA TGTGCCGGCCATAGGGGGGAGACCCAGTACTTC.

The chain is built from TRBV18 and TRBJ1-1; perhaps TRBD1 as D (5 bases). V was clipped by 8 bases and J by 2 bases, with 12 bases between them. Germline loops: CDR1 KGHSH, CDR2 LQKENI. The CDR3 loop spans 13 amino acids. CDR3 region: CASLSQGNTEAFF. As DNA, the CDR3 is TGTGCCAGCCTCTCCCAGGGTAACACTGAAGCTTTCTTT. The variable domain in full, with the rest retrieved from reference TRBV18 and TRBJ1-1, is NAGVMQNPRHLVRRRGQEARLRCSPMKGHSHVYWYRQLPEEGLKFMVYLQKENIIDESGMPKERFSAEFPKEGPSILRIQQVVRGDSAAYFCASLSQGNTEAFFGQGTRLTVV.

This clone was observed a handful of times. The genes are TRBV4-1 and TRBJ2-5; D is perhaps TRBD2 (6 bases). Germline values: CDR1 MGHRA, CDR2 YSYEKL. Trimming took off 2 bases at V and 5 bases at J, with 15 bases between the two ends. The CDR3 runs 15 residues. The CDR3 DNA sequence: TGCGCCAGCAGCCAATCCGGGACTGGGGGGGAGACCCAGTACTTC. This translates into CASSQSGTGGETQYF.

This clone was seen a few times. The V gene is TRBV3-1 (or the pseudogene TRBV3-2), the J gene TRBJ1-2; D remains ambiguous. V was clipped by 0 bases and J by 8 bases, with 4 bases between them. CDR1 and CDR2 from the germline V gene are LGHDT and YNNKEL (reference sequence). This CDR3 has 11 residues. The CDR3 here is CASSQEGGYTF. As DNA, the CDR3 is TGTGCCAGCAGCCAAGAGGGGGGCTACACCTTC.

J is TRBJ1-6 and V is TRBV27; possibly TRBD1 for D (5 bases). This CDR3 has 15 amino acids. Trimming removed 6 bases at V and 7 bases at J, with 16 bases between. Per germline, CDR1 MNHEY and CDR2 SMNVEV (reference sequence). The CDR3 coding sequence is TGTGCCAGCAGGTCATGGACAACTATCAATTCACCCCTCCACTTT. This gives the protein CASRSWTTINSPLHF.

The rearrangement uses TRBV7-9 and TRBJ1-1; possible D gene TRBD1, 5 bases. The V end was cut by 1 base, the J end by 3 bases, with 15 bases between. CDR1 and CDR2 (germline): SEHNR, FQNEAQ (reference sequence). The CDR3 contains 16 residues. The CDR3 DNA reads TGTGCCAGCAGCTTAGGGGGTCTCACGGGGGACACTGAAGCTTTCTTT. Encoded protein: CASSLGGLTGDTEAFF.

J is TRBJ2-6 and V is TRBV6-2 or TRBV6-3, with D perhaps TRBD1 or TRBD2 (5 bases each). The length of the CDR3 is 18 residues. Trimming took 6 bases from V and 0 from J, leaving 18 bases between them. CDR1 MNHEY and CDR2 SVGEGT come from the germline V gene. The CDR3 nucleotides read TGTGCCAGCAGCGACCGGGACCCTACGTACTCTGGGGCCAACGTCCTGACTTTC. Its protein is CASSDRDPTYSGANVLTF.

V gene TRBV4-1 combines with J gene TRBJ2-5; 8 bases match TRBD2. The V and J ends lost 0 bases and 3 bases, in that order; junction bases with no gene match: 9. The CDR3 contains 17 residues. The germline V gene has CDR1 MGHRA and CDR2 YSYEKL. The CDR3 protein is CASSQDGGGTREETQYF. The CDR3 DNA follows: TGCGCCAGCAGCCAAGATGGGGGTGGGACTAGAGAAGAGACCCAGTACTTC.

The chain is built from TRBV6-2 or TRBV6-3 and TRBJ2-7; 10 bases fit TRBD1. CDR3 size: 15 residues. Germline V gene data show CDR1 as MNHEY and CDR2 as SVGEGT. J lost 4 bases, V lost 4 bases, and 7 bases had no gene match. CDR3 coding DNA: TGTGCCAGCAGTTCCCCCTGGGACAGGGGATACGAGCAGTACTTC. Its translation is CASSSPWDRGYEQYF.

The rearrangement joins TRBV6-5 to TRBJ2-1; the D is unclear. Trimming took off 6 bases at V and 8 bases at J, with 14 bases between the two ends. Germline V CDR1 and CDR2: MNHEY, SVGAGI. CDR3 size: 13 residues. CDR3 sequence reads: CASRDWQSDEQFF. DNA of the CDR3: TGTGCCAGCAGAGACTGGCAGAGCGATGAGCAGTTCTTC.

The V call is TRBV10-1, the J call TRBJ2-7; D uncertain. The CDR3 sequence is 13 residues long. V dropped 8 bases and J dropped 4 bases, with 15 bases sitting between them. Looked up from germline, CDR1 is WNHNN and CDR2 is SYGVQD (reference sequence). The DNA of the CDR3 is TGCGCCAGCCCGGATGAGCCGTCTTACGAGCAGTACTTC. Translation gives CASPDEPSYEQYF.

The rearrangement uses TRBV7-2 and TRBJ2-6; D not resolved. Looked up from germline, CDR1 is SGHTA and CDR2 is FQGNSA. This CDR3 spans 15 amino acids. V lost 2 bases and J 0 bases, leaving 5 bases between the germline ends. DNA for the CDR3: TGTGCCAGCAGCTTAATGCCCTCTGGGGCCAACGTCCTGACTTTC. It is translated as CASSLMPSGANVLTF. The whole variable domain, remainder taken from reference TRBV7-2 and TRBJ2-6, is GAGVSQSPSNKVTEKGKDVELRCDPISGHTALYWYRQSLGQGLEFLIYFQGNSAPDKSGLPSDRFSAERTGGSVSTLTIQRTQQEDSAVYLCASSLMPSGANVLTFGAGSRLTVL.

The chain couples TRBV11-2 to TRBJ2-5; 10 bases align to TRBD2. V lost 6 bases to trimming and J lost 7 bases; unmatched junction nucleotides: 11. The CDR3 sequence is 15 residues long. Germline lookup yields CDR1 SGHAT and CDR2 FQNNGV. CDR3 loop: CASSHEAGGAATQYF. As DNA, the CDR3 is TGTGCCAGCAGTCACGAAGCGGGGGGGGCTGCGACCCAGTACTTC.